Listed below are T cell receptor beta chains from one sample, sequenced in a study of early T cells in non-severe SARS-CoV-2 infection. TCRdb used MiXCR to reprocess the 5' RACE reads, holding one entry per CDR3 protein. The table records roughly 57,000 distinct CDR3 sequences, 9.5% to 15% of them present only once. The sequenced sample was whole blood, obtained at baseline. Source of these receptors: an adult who was a healthcare worker with PCR-confirmed SARS-CoV-2 infection or an uninfected control (not recorded which). Each CDR3 is given with its conserved first and last residue. Each record gives: J gene, V gene, clone size, D gene, CDR3 protein, CDR3 DNA. A D gene is named only where the DNA matches it firmly. A row's size may be missing; if present it is once, few, many or a size class.

J: TRBJ2-1
V: TRBV6-6
size: few
D: .
CDR3: CASTLAGRDEQFF
DNA: TGTGCCAGCACCCTAGCAGGGCGAGATGAGCAGTTCTTC

J: TRBJ2-1
V: TRBV7-3
size: many
D: .
CDR3: CASSLTSRNEQFF
DNA: TGTGCCAGCAGCTTAACGAGCCGCAATGAGCAGTTCTTC

J: TRBJ2-5
V: TRBV10-3
size: few
D: .
CDR3: CAISERGDETQYF
DNA: TGTGCCATCAGTGAGAGAGGGGACGAGACCCAGTACTTC

J: TRBJ2-3
V: TRBV5-1
size: .
D: .
CDR3: CASSLFPIAADTQYF
DNA: TGCGCCAGCAGCTTGTTTCCCATAGCGGCAGATACGCAGTATTTT

J: TRBJ2-7
V: TRBV4-2
size: many
D: .
CDR3: CASSQNVVGEEQYF
DNA: TGTGCCAGCAGCCAAAACGTAGTGGGGGAGGAGCAGTACTTC

J: TRBJ2-4
V: TRBV20-1
size: .
D: .
CDR3: CSASYTQGLTKNIQYF
DNA: TGCAGTGCTAGCTATACACAGGGTCTGACCAAAAACATTCAGTACTTC

J: TRBJ2-1
V: TRBV29-1
size: .
D: TRBD2
CDR3: CSVGGTSGYNEQFF
DNA: TGCAGCGTTGGTGGGACTAGCGGTTACAATGAGCAGTTCTTC

J: TRBJ2-3
V: TRBV24-1
size: .
D: .
CDR3: CATSTARTDTQYF
DNA: TGTGCCACCAGTACAGCCCGCACAGATACGCAGTATTTT

J: TRBJ2-2
V: TRBV7-3
size: .
D: .
CDR3: CASSLYGPGELFF
DNA: TGTGCCAGCAGCTTATACGGGCCCGGGGAGCTGTTTTTT

J: TRBJ2-7
V: TRBV13
size: .
D: .
CDR3: CASSSQPGSLNEQYF
DNA: TGTGCCAGCAGCTCCCAGCCGGGGAGTTTGAACGAGCAGTACTTC

J: TRBJ2-4
V: TRBV3-1
size: .
D: .
CDR3: CASSQERPYWAAKNIQYF
DNA: TGTGCCAGCAGCCAAGAGAGGCCCTACTGGGCGGCCAAAAACATTCAGTACTTC

J: TRBJ2-7
V: TRBV21-1
size: few
D: .
CDR3: CASSKAKPTYEQYF
DNA: TGTGCCAGCAGCAAAGCCAAGCCGACCTACGAGCAGTACTTC

J: TRBJ2-4
V: TRBV6-5
size: .
D: TRBD2
CDR3: CASTRLAGEHIQYF
DNA: TGTGCCAGCACTCGCCTAGCGGGAGAGCACATTCAGTACTTC

J: TRBJ2-4
V: TRBV6-1
size: few
D: TRBD2
CDR3: CAIREGLGLSKNIQYF
DNA: TGTGCCATAAGGGAGGGGCTAGGACTGAGCAAAAACATTCAGTACTTC

J: TRBJ1-2
V: TRBV28
size: .
D: .
CDR3: CASSKQANGYTF
DNA: TGTGCCAGCAGCAAACAGGCGAATGGCTACACCTTC

J: TRBJ1-4
V: TRBV18
size: .
D: TRBD1
CDR3: CASSPGQGEKLFF
DNA: TGTGCCAGCTCACCAGGACAGGGTGAAAAACTGTTTTTT

J: TRBJ2-3
V: TRBV11-3
size: many
D: TRBD2
CDR3: CASSIQTSGYTDTQYF
DNA: TGTGCCAGCAGCATTCAGACTAGCGGCTACACAGATACGCAGTATTTT

J: TRBJ2-5
V: TRBV20-1
size: few
D: .
CDR3: CSAGGQRDRAQYF
DNA: TGCAGTGCTGGGGGACAGCGGGACCGGGCCCAGTACTTC

J: TRBJ2-1
V: TRBV6-4
size: .
D: TRBD1
CDR3: CASSDSKGQGKDEQFF
DNA: TGTGCCAGCAGTGACTCGAAGGGACAGGGGAAAGATGAGCAGTTCTTC

J: TRBJ2-7
V: TRBV11-2
size: few
D: .
CDR3: CASSLDPVPSEQYF
DNA: TGTGCCAGCAGCTTAGATCCGGTCCCCAGCGAGCAGTACTTC

J: TRBJ2-7
V: TRBV4-3
size: .
D: .
CDR3: CASSPTVQSAYEQYF
DNA: TGCGCCAGCAGCCCGACAGTCCAAAGTGCCTACGAGCAGTACTTC

J: TRBJ2-3
V: TRBV28
size: few
D: .
CDR3: CASSNSLEGADTQYF
DNA: TGTGCCAGCAGTAATAGTCTGGAAGGGGCAGATACGCAGTATTTT

J: TRBJ1-1
V: TRBV14
size: few
D: .
CDR3: CASSQGLGGRNTEAFF
DNA: TGTGCCAGCAGCCAAGGACTTGGGGGTCGGAACACTGAAGCTTTCTTT

J: TRBJ2-3
V: TRBV5-1
size: .
D: .
CDR3: CASSFEWGTDTQYF
DNA: TGCGCCAGCAGCTTCGAGTGGGGTACAGATACGCAGTATTTT

J: TRBJ2-7
V: TRBV10-2
size: many
D: TRBD1
CDR3: CASNPGQGAIYEQYF
DNA: TGCGCCAGTAACCCGGGACAGGGGGCTATCTACGAGCAGTACTTC

J: TRBJ2-1
V: TRBV19
size: .
D: .
CDR3: CASSIVAGANNEQFF
DNA: TGTGCCAGTAGTATAGTTGCAGGGGCGAACAATGAGCAGTTCTTC

J: TRBJ2-7
V: TRBV27
size: .
D: .
CDR3: CASSSGPGYEQYF
DNA: TGTGCCAGCAGTTCCGGACCGGGCTACGAGCAGTACTTC

J: TRBJ1-1
V: TRBV5-6
size: .
D: TRBD1
CDR3: CASSLAGDSTEAFF
DNA: TGTGCCAGCAGCTTGGCGGGGGACAGCACTGAAGCTTTCTTT

J: TRBJ2-2
V: TRBV5-6
size: few
D: .
CDR3: CASSHLEGGRPGELFF
DNA: TGTGCCAGCAGCCACCTGGAGGGGGGACGCCCCGGGGAGCTGTTTTTT

J: TRBJ2-5
V: TRBV12-3/TRBV12-4
size: once
D: TRBD2
CDR3: CASRPRTSGEETQYF
DNA: TGTGCCAGCAGGCCCAGGACTAGCGGGGAAGAGACCCAGTACTTC

J: TRBJ2-7
V: TRBV14
size: .
D: .
CDR3: CASSHRSWSYEQYF
DNA: TGTGCCAGCAGCCATCGGTCTTGGTCCTACGAGCAGTACTTC

J: TRBJ2-1
V: TRBV4-3
size: few
D: .
CDR3: CASSQAGQARSEQFF
DNA: TGCGCCAGCAGCCAAGCGGGCCAGGCTCGCAGTGAGCAGTTCTTC

J: TRBJ2-2
V: TRBV19
size: .
D: TRBD1
CDR3: CASSIRRGQGSITGELFF
DNA: TGTGCCAGTAGTATTCGACGGGGACAGGGGAGTATTACCGGGGAGCTGTTTTTT

J: TRBJ1-1
V: TRBV4-3
size: few
D: TRBD1
CDR3: CASSQDRGRTAFF
DNA: TGCGCCAGCAGCCAAGACAGGGGGCGGACAGCTTTCTTT